The 22 T cell receptor beta chains given below trace back to one sample, sequenced in a study of neurological immune-mediated disorders. TCRdb called the 5' RACE reads again in MiXCR, with one record for every CDR3 protein. The sample holds approximately 70,000 distinct CDR3 sequences; less than 4% are singletons and the top ten take approximately 1.2%. The material sequenced was PBMCs. The receptors stem from a man aged 25 to 40 with multiple sclerosis.

This clonotype was seen many times. The V and J genes are TRBV5-6 and TRBJ2-1; 9 bases align to TRBD2. The V gene end was trimmed by 4 bases and the J gene end by 7 bases; junction bases not matched to a gene: 3. CDR3 size: 13 residues. Germline CDR1 is SGHDT and CDR2 is YYEEEE. Here the CDR3 DNA reads TGTGCCAGCAGCAAAAGCGGGGGGAATGAGCAGTTCTTC. This gives the protein CASSKSGGNEQFF.

This clonotype was counted at least ten times. The chain has TRBV12-3 or TRBV12-4 and TRBJ1-1; a weak D match, TRBD1 (6 bases). Trimming removed 8 bases at V and 4 bases at J, with 14 bases between. This CDR3 has 13 residues. CDR3: CASRRGGATEAFF. The CDR3 nucleotides read TGTGCCAGCCGACGAGGGGGGGCCACTGAAGCTTTCTTT.

This clonotype appeared many times. The genes are TRBV5-1 and TRBJ1-5, with no clear D. The CDR3 is 16 amino acids. Germline CDR1 and CDR2: SGHRS and YFSETQ. V was trimmed by 4 bases and J by 0 bases, leaving 14 bases between them. The CDR3 loop reads CASSLAPGLSNQPQHF. The CDR3 nucleotides read TGCGCCAGCAGCCTCGCGCCAGGACTTAGCAATCAGCCCCAGCATTTT.

This clonotype showed up many times. The rearrangement links TRBV12-3 or TRBV12-4 to TRBJ1-2, with TRBD1 as a possible D gene (5 bases). The CDR3 runs 12 residues. Deletions cut 3 bases from V and 6 bases from J, with 8 bases between. The CDR3 DNA follows: TGTGCCAGCAGTTTGTGGGGGAATGGCTACACCTTC. This gives the protein CASSLWGNGYTF.

This clonotype was counted ten times or more. The chain carries TRBV6-5 and TRBJ2-1, with a weak D call TRBD1 (5 bases). CDR3 length equals 13 residues. V was clipped by 6 bases and J by 7 bases, with 13 bases between them. CDR1 MNHEY and CDR2 SVGAGI come from the germline V gene. CDR3 in amino acids: CASRRTLWNEQFF. CDR3 nucleotide sequence: TGTGCCAGCAGAAGGACACTGTGGAATGAGCAGTTCTTC.

This clonotype was observed many times. The gene calls are TRBV18 and TRBJ1-1; possible D gene TRBD1, 6 bases. Trimming removed 2 bases at V and 3 bases at J, with 19 bases between. The CDR3 loop spans 17 amino acids. CDR1 is KGHSH, CDR2 LQKENI, per germline. CDR3 protein: CASSPGISGSGDTEAFF. CDR3 coding DNA: TGTGCCAGCTCACCAGGTATATCAGGTTCAGGGGACACTGAAGCTTTCTTT.

This clonotype was seen repeatedly, ten times or more. The chain uses TRBV4-1 and TRBJ2-7; 12 nucleotides line up with TRBD2. The CDR3 totals 17 residues. Trimming at V came to 2 bases and at J to 2 bases, leaving 7 bases not matched to a gene. CDR1 is MGHRA, CDR2 YSYEKL, per germline. The DNA for the CDR3 is TGCGCCAGCAGCCAAAAGACTAGCGGGGGACTCACCTACGAGCAGTACTTC. It is translated as CASSQKTSGGLTYEQYF.

About this clonotype itself: An end of the junction does not agree with germline; a read error may underlie this. V gene TRBV9 combines with J gene TRBJ1-5; a possible D gene is TRBD1 (6 bases). The CDR3 length is 15 residues. Germline CDR1 SGDLS, CDR2 YYNGEE. DNA for the CDR3: TGTGCCAGCAGCGAGACAGGTCATAGCAATCAGCCCCAGAATTTT. This gives the protein CASSETGHSNQPQNF.

This clonotype was seen a few times. The gene calls are TRBV3-1 and TRBJ2-1; maybe TRBD2 (6 bases). Trimming pared 4 bases from V and 5 bases from J, leaving 6 bases between. The CDR3 totals 12 residues. Looked up from germline, CDR1 is LGHDT and CDR2 is YNNKEL (reference sequence). The CDR3 DNA sequence: TGTGCCAGCAGCCGGGGGGACAATGAGCAGTTCTTC. Protein sequence: CASSRGDNEQFF.

This clonotype was seen many times. J is TRBJ2-3 and V is TRBV3-1; D might be TRBD2 (6 bases). This CDR3 is 16 amino acids long. Per germline, CDR1 LGHDT and CDR2 YNNKEL (reference sequence). V lost 4 bases and J lost 3, with 17 bases in between. The CDR3 here is CASSRVAGPGTDTQYF. The CDR3 DNA follows: TGTGCCAGCAGCCGGGTTGCGGGGCCGGGTACAGATACGCAGTATTTT.

The V call is TRBV18, the J call TRBJ2-5, with D possibly being TRBD1 (5 bases). Germline lookup yields CDR1 KGHSH and CDR2 LQKENI. CDR3 length: 16 amino acids. V was shortened by 3 bases and J by 10 bases, with 24 bases between the two germline ends. CDR3: CASSPSPSAGQQDQYF. The DNA of the CDR3 is TGTGCCAGCTCACCCTCGCCCAGTGCAGGGCAACAGGACCAGTACTTC.

This clonotype was counted many times. This chain uses TRBV12-3 or TRBV12-4 with TRBJ2-1; 8 bases match TRBD2. The CDR3 has 17 residues. With 4 bases clipped from V and 5 bases from J, the junction kept 13 bases outside the gene matches. In DNA form, the CDR3 reads TGTGCCAGCAGTTCCACCTCCTTAGCGGGGCGAAACAATGAGCAGTTCTTC. This sequence encodes CASSSTSLAGRNNEQFF.

To note about this clonotype: One end of the junction fails to match germline, which may point to a read error. The chain carries TRBV20-1 and TRBJ1-5; a weak D match, TRBD1 (5 bases). In germline, CDR1 is DFQATT, CDR2 SNEGSKA (reference sequence). There are 14 residues in the CDR3. The CDR3 loop reads CSARAGTGNQPQNF. CDR3 coding DNA: TGCAGTGCTAGAGCGGGGACGGGCAATCAGCCCCAGAATTTT.

This clonotype was counted at least ten times. V and J are TRBV4-1 and TRBJ2-5; D could derive from TRBD1 or TRBD2 (5 bases each). There are 15 residues in the CDR3. The V end lost 5 bases, the J end lost 4 bases, and 17 bases lay between the germline ends. The germline gives CDR1 MGHRA, CDR2 YSYEKL. DNA for the CDR3: TGCGCCAGCAGCTACCAAGAGGGGTTCGGAGAGACCCAGTACTTC. Protein sequence: CASSYQEGFGETQYF.

This clonotype was seen ten or more times. The chain has TRBV5-1 and TRBJ2-5; no firm D call. The CDR3 runs 14 residues. CDR1 is SGHRS, CDR2 YFSETQ, per germline. V was clipped by 3 bases and J by 5 bases, with 14 bases between them. The CDR3 spells CASSYPGPGETQYF. The CDR3, as DNA: TGCGCCAGCAGCTACCCGGGCCCTGGGGAGACCCAGTACTTC.

There are many counts of this clonotype. This chain uses TRBV5-1 with TRBJ2-7; 7 nucleotides align to TRBD2. The germline gives CDR1 SGHRS, CDR2 YFSETQ. V shed 0 bases and J 6 bases; nucleotides not matched to a gene: 3. This CDR3 has 13 residues. The CDR3, as DNA: TGCGCCAGCAGCTTGGCTGCTAGCGGCGAGCAGTACTTC. As protein: CASSLAASGEQYF.

This clonotype has at least ten counts. The chain joins TRBV20-1 to TRBJ2-5; D is ambiguous. Trimming shortened V by 2 bases and J by 1 base, and 14 bases separated the two germline ends. Germline CDR1 and CDR2: DFQATT and SNEGSKA (reference sequence). The CDR3 consists of 15 residues. DNA for the CDR3: TGCAGTGCTAGATCACCCCTCGGCGGCCAAGAGACCCAGTACTTC. Amino acids: CSARSPLGGQETQYF.

At least ten counts were recorded for this clonotype. The genes are TRBV7-2 and TRBJ2-7; TRBD2 agrees at 7 bases. J was trimmed by 3 bases and V by 1 base; bases with no gene match: 6. The CDR3 is 15 residues long. In germline, CDR1 is SGHTA, CDR2 FQGNSA. Written as DNA, the CDR3 is TGTGCCAGCAGCTTAGGGGGGGGAAGCGTCTACGAGCAGTACTTC. This gives the protein CASSLGGGSVYEQYF.

This clonotype was observed at least ten times. The CDR3 loop is CASSYSENTIYF. CDR3 coding DNA: TGTGCCAGCAGTTACTCAGAAAACACCATATATTTT. This chain links TRBV6-6 with TRBJ1-3; D gene uncertain. Trimming stripped 0 bases from V and 6 bases from J, with 3 bases between. Germline V gene lookup returns CDR1 MNHNY and CDR2 SVGAGI (reference sequence). CDR3 length: 12 amino acids.

At least ten counts were recorded for this clonotype. The chain joins TRBV18 to TRBJ2-1, with D perhaps TRBD1 or TRBD2 (5 bases each). Germline values: CDR1 KGHSH, CDR2 LQKENI. CDR3 length: 16 amino acids. V lost 1 base and J 6 bases, leaving 16 bases between the germline ends. The CDR3 nucleotides read TGTGCCAGCTCACCACTAACTAGTGGGGCAGGCAATGAGCAGTTCTTC. Translated: CASSPLTSGAGNEQFF.

This clonotype was observed a handful of times. This chain links TRBV20-1 with TRBJ1-4; TRBD1 agrees at 8 bases. Germline CDR1 DFQATT, CDR2 SNEGSKA (reference sequence). CDR3 size: 16 residues. The V and J ends lost 6 bases and 2 bases, in that order; junction bases with no gene match: 11. CDR3 protein: CSATDRGGSTNEKLFF. The DNA for the CDR3 is TGCAGTGCCACCGACAGGGGAGGGTCGACTAATGAAAAACTGTTTTTT.

Ten or more counts support this clonotype. The CDR3, as DNA: TGCGCCAGCAGCCCTAAGGGGGGGAATGGCTACACCTTC. It yields the protein CASSPKGGNGYTF. This sequence joins TRBV5-1 and TRBJ1-2, with D possibly being TRBD1 (6 bases). Looked up from germline, CDR1 is SGHRS and CDR2 is YFSETQ. The germline V and J ends were trimmed by 4 bases and 6 bases, with 13 bases remaining between them. CDR3 length: 13 residues. Supplemented by reference TRBV5-1 and TRBJ1-2, the full variable domain reads KAGVTQTPRYLIKTRGQQVTLSCSPISGHRSVSWYQQTPGQGLQFLFEYFSETQRNKGNFPGRFSGRQFSNSRSEMNVSTLELGDSALYLCASSPKGGNGYTFGSGTRLTVV.